This TCR beta chain derives from a study of regulatory T cells in long-lasting Graves disease. Findings and limits, study-wide: Gene preferences differed: TRBV28, TRBJ1-2, TRBJ2-5 in persistent cases.

This clonotype was recorded many times. Its antigen is unidentified. The time point denotes: persistent/refractory GD, antithyroid drugs over 5 years with positive TRAb. After RNA was extracted from PBMCs, the TCR library was made from it. Doctors identified Graves' disease using the American Thyroid Association guidelines. The trim removed 3 bases at V and 6 bases at J, leaving 14 bases unmatched. This CDR3 spans 16 amino acids. Germline CDR1 DFQATT, CDR2 SNEGSKA (reference sequence). Investigators prepared the TCR beta libraries by applying iRepertoire HTBI primers and Arm-PCR of CDR3 regions. MiXCR, run by TCRdb on the multiplex PCR reads, gives a single entry per CDR3 protein. The table lists over 300,000 distinct CDR3 sequences, about 18% of them singletons, with less than 35% in the top ten.

The chain combines TRBV20-1 with TRBJ2-1; TRBD2 matches at 7 bases. Here the sequenced sample was peripheral blood mononuclear cells (PBMCs), taken when the disease was refractory, from a patient treated with antithyroid drugs. The clonotype originates from a female donor with Graves disease. The CDR3 loop is CSASPLTSEAPNEQFF. Written as DNA, the CDR3 is TGCAGTGCTAGCCCACTCACTAGCGAGGCGCCCAATGAGCAGTTCTTC.